The next 30 T cell receptor beta chains were all read from a single sample in a study of blood T cell repertoires in COVID-19. Method: immunoSEQ multiplex PCR; TCRdb's copy keeps in-frame clones and lacks some. The sample yields about 230,000 clones, 65% to 90% seen once. The sequencing input was peripheral blood. The receptors originated from a man aged 50 or older with COVID-19, enrolled during active disease.

The rearrangement joins TRBV29-1 to TRBJ1-5, with 9 bases matching TRBD1. This CDR3 region has 15 residues. Looked up from germline, CDR1 is SQVTM and CDR2 is ANQGSEA. The V gene end was trimmed by 7 bases and the J gene end by 6 bases; junction bases not matched to a gene: 13. This CDR3 reads CSAVLWDRDGQPQHF. The DNA for the CDR3 is TGCAGCGCTGTACTATGGGACAGGGACGGTCAGCCCCAGCATTTT.

The V gene is TRBV28, the J gene TRBJ2-7; maybe TRBD1 (6 bases). The length of the CDR3 is 15 residues. Trimming removed 1 base from V and 0 bases from J, with 10 bases in between. CDR1 and CDR2 from the germline V gene are MDHEN and SYDVKM. DNA of the CDR3: TGTGCCAGCAGTTTATCAGGGGCGAGCTCCTACGAGCAGTACTTC. It specifies CASSLSGASSYEQYF.

The gene calls are TRBV6-2 or TRBV6-3 and TRBJ2-1; 11 bases line up with TRBD2. J lost 0 bases, V lost 2 bases, and 12 bases had no gene match. CDR3 length: 20 residues. The germline V gene has CDR1 MNHEY and CDR2 SVGEGT. The CDR3 region has the DNA TGTGCCAGCAGTTACGTGATAGCGGGGGGGCCGTTCAGCTCCTACAATGAGCAGTTCTTC. Its protein is CASSYVIAGGPFSSYNEQFF.

The chain links TRBV14 to TRBJ1-1; D uncertain. V was trimmed by 3 bases and J by 6 bases, leaving 14 bases between them. Germline CDR1 reads SGHDN; CDR2 reads FVKESK. The CDR3 contains 14 residues. The CDR3 here is CASSQMAVGAEAFF. The CDR3 region has the DNA TGTGCCAGCAGCCAGATGGCTGTGGGCGCTGAAGCTTTCTTT.

This chain joins TRBV9 and TRBJ2-3, with TRBD2 as a possible D gene (5 bases). Germline lookup yields CDR1 SGDLS and CDR2 YYNGEE. The CDR3 has 14 amino acids. Trimming removed 3 bases from V and 8 bases from J, with 16 bases in between. The CDR3 DNA reads TGTGCCAGCAGCGCCCTCGAGGGCCTAGGTACGCAGTATTTT. It encodes CASSALEGLGTQYF.

The genes are TRBV27 and TRBJ2-1; D gene unclear. The length of the CDR3 is 16 residues. The germline V and J ends were trimmed by 1 base and 0 bases, with 10 bases remaining between them. Germline V gene lookup returns CDR1 MNHEY and CDR2 SMNVEV (reference sequence). The CDR3: CASSLFPLSSYNEQFF. For the CDR3, the DNA is TGTGCCAGCAGTTTATTTCCCTTGTCCTCCTACAATGAGCAGTTCTTC.

V usage is TRBV11-3 and J usage is TRBJ2-1; 11 bases fit TRBD2. The junction had 14 bases not matched to a gene; V was cut back by 5 bases and J by 5 bases. This CDR3 contains 18 residues. Germline assignment: CDR1 SGHNT and CDR2 YENEEA. CDR3: CASSTSIGGTSGNNEQFF. The CDR3 nucleotides read TGTGCCAGCAGCACCTCAATCGGGGGGACTAGCGGCAACAATGAGCAGTTCTTC.

This chain connects TRBV13 to TRBJ1-3; D is uncertain. Germline V gene lookup returns CDR1 PRHDT and CDR2 FYEKMQ (reference sequence). V shed 3 bases and J shed 0 bases, with 15 bases lying between them. This CDR3 has 17 residues. The CDR3 coding sequence is TGTGCCAGCAGCTTCCTCATGGCAGGCCGCTCTGGAAACACCATATATTTT. Amino acids: CASSFLMAGRSGNTIYF. Supplemented by reference TRBV13 and TRBJ1-3, the full variable domain reads AAGVIQSPRHLIKEKRETATLKCYPIPRHDTVYWYQQGPGQDPQFLISFYEKMQSDKGSIPDRFSAQQFSDYHSELNMSSLELGDSALYFCASSFLMAGRSGNTIYFGEGSWLTVV.

The genes are TRBV28 and TRBJ2-2, with 8 nucleotides matching TRBD1. Trimming removed 6 bases from V and 7 bases from J; junction bases left unmatched: 16. Germline CDR1 and CDR2: MDHEN and SYDVKM. The length of the CDR3 is 17 residues. The CDR3 protein is CASSPVGSGGRIGELFF. Written as DNA, the CDR3 is TGTGCCAGCAGCCCGGTGGGGTCAGGGGGCAGGATCGGGGAGCTGTTTTTT. Drawing the rest from reference TRBV28 and TRBJ2-2, the complete variable domain is DVKVTQSSRYLVKRTGEKVFLECVQDMDHENMFWYRQDPGLGLRLIYFSYDVKMKEKGDIPEGYSVSREKKERFSLILESASTNQTSMYLCASSPVGSGGRIGELFFGEGSRLTVL.

V usage is TRBV6-5 and J usage is TRBJ1-6; unclear D gene. The V gene's germline CDR1 is MNHEY and CDR2 SVGAGI. The CDR3 extends over 14 amino acids. V shed 6 bases and J shed 0 bases, with 6 bases lying between them. The CDR3 reads CASSMSSYNSPLHF. The CDR3 DNA follows: TGTGCCAGCAGCATGAGCTCCTATAATTCACCCCTCCACTTT.

CDR3 sequence reads: CASSRDIGNTIYF. DNA for the CDR3: TGTGCCAGCAGTCGAGATATAGGAAACACCATATATTTT. The rearrangement links TRBV6-5 to TRBJ1-3; D remains ambiguous. The CDR3 runs 13 residues. Germline CDR1 and CDR2: MNHEY and SVGAGI. V was trimmed by 5 bases and J by 4 bases, leaving 9 bases between them.

Here the CDR3 DNA reads TGTGCCAGCAGTGAATTCTGGGCGAATAGTGAAAAACTGTTTTTT. Translating it yields CASSEFWANSEKLFF. The chain has TRBV6-1 and TRBJ1-4; D gene unclear. Per germline, CDR1 MNHNS and CDR2 SASEGT. The CDR3 runs to 15 residues. The germline V and J ends were trimmed by 2 bases and 7 bases, with 14 bases remaining between them.

This rearrangement joins TRBV6-2 or TRBV6-3 to TRBJ2-5; D is ambiguous. V was cut by 5 bases and J by 2 bases, with 18 bases left in between. This CDR3 is 16 amino acids long. In germline, CDR1 is MNHEY, CDR2 SVGEGT. The CDR3: CASSRPSDTVQETQYF. Here the CDR3 DNA reads TGTGCCAGCAGTCGGCCCTCTGACACGGTTCAAGAGACCCAGTACTTC.

In its sample, this clone was seen once. DNA of the CDR3: TGTGCCAGCAGCTCAACATCCTCCGAAGTCTACGAGCAGTACTTC. Amino acid sequence: CASSSTSSEVYEQYF. The chain uses TRBV7-9 and TRBJ2-7, with unresolved D. The V gene's germline CDR1 is SEHNR and CDR2 FQNEAQ (reference sequence). The CDR3 is made up of 15 amino acids. Trimming cost V 4 bases and J 3 bases, with 16 bases left between them.

The chain is built from TRBV3-1 (or the pseudogene TRBV3-2) and TRBJ1-1, with a tentative D call TRBD1 (5 bases). Germline V gene lookup returns CDR1 LGHDT and CDR2 YNNKEL (reference sequence). This CDR3 is 12 amino acids long. The V and J ends lost 2 bases and 7 bases respectively, with 8 bases between them. CDR3 loop: CASSQQTGEAFF. In nucleotides, the CDR3 is TGTGCCAGCAGCCAACAAACAGGTGAAGCTTTCTTT.

This clone showed up just a few times. The rearrangement uses TRBV2 and TRBJ2-7; 9 nucleotides agree with TRBD2. The CDR3 has 14 amino acids. CDR1 and CDR2 (germline): SNHLY, FYNNEI. V lost 7 bases and J lost 4; bases outside the gene matches: 8. In DNA, the CDR3 is TGTGCCAGCAAGTCGACTAGCGGATCTTACGAGCAGTACTTC. It translates to CASKSTSGSYEQYF.

J is TRBJ1-1 and V is TRBV6-5, with TRBD1 as a possible D gene (6 bases). The length of the CDR3 is 15 residues. In germline, CDR1 is MNHEY, CDR2 SVGAGI. V lost 8 bases and J lost 6, with 22 bases in between. The CDR3 DNA follows: TGTGCCAGCGAGGGGCCCCCAGGGGCACGGGCTGAAGCTTTCTTT. This codes for CASEGPPGARAEAFF.

The chain links TRBV3-1 (or the pseudogene TRBV3-2) to TRBJ2-2, with D perhaps TRBD2 (6 bases). This CDR3 region has 17 residues. V was cut by 4 bases and J by 5 bases, with 20 bases left in between. Germline loops: CDR1 LGHDT, CDR2 YNNKEL (reference sequence). The CDR3 sequence is CASSPSAGKGNTGELFF. As DNA, the CDR3 is TGTGCCAGCAGCCCCTCGGCGGGGAAGGGAAATACCGGGGAGCTGTTTTTT.

The V and J genes are TRBV27 and TRBJ2-7; possibly TRBD1 for D (6 bases). Trimming stripped 6 bases from V and 4 bases from J, with 31 bases between. CDR3 size: 19 residues. Germline CDR1 is MNHEY and CDR2 is SMNVEV (reference sequence). The CDR3 region is CASRRKTGALLGDRYEQYF. CDR3 sequence (DNA): TGTGCCAGCAGAAGAAAGACAGGCGCCCTGTTGGGAGATAGGTACGAGCAGTACTTC.

The table lists this clone with a few counts. The CDR3 reads CATSDSALQFTGELFF. The CDR3 nucleotides are TGTGCCACCAGTGATTCGGCTTTACAGTTCACCGGGGAGCTGTTTTTT. The V and J genes are TRBV24-1 and TRBJ2-2; D uncertain. The CDR3 is made up of 16 amino acids. Germline CDR1 and CDR2: KGHDR and SFDVKD. The ends were cut back, 2 bases at V and 4 bases at J, with 13 bases in the middle.

There are a few counts of this clone. V gene TRBV4-3 combines with J gene TRBJ1-2; D remains unclear. CDR1 and CDR2 from the germline V gene are LGHNA and YSLEER. This CDR3 comprises 15 residues. Trimming removed 6 bases at V and 8 bases at J, with 22 bases between. The CDR3 spells CASSLNRDPIWGYTF. CDR3 DNA sequence: TGCGCCAGCAGTCTCAACCGGGATCCTATCTGGGGCTACACCTTC.

The chain is built from TRBV28 and TRBJ2-7; perhaps TRBD2 as D (6 bases). The CDR3 is 14 amino acids. Germline assignment: CDR1 MDHEN and CDR2 SYDVKM. The V end lost 5 bases, the J end lost 2 bases, and 13 bases lay between the germline ends. The CDR3 nucleotides are TGTGCCAGCAGTCAAAACCCTAGCGCCTACGAGCAGTACTTC. Translation: CASSQNPSAYEQYF.

J is TRBJ1-3 and V is TRBV28; possible D gene TRBD1, 6 bases. Germline CDR1 is MDHEN and CDR2 is SYDVKM. The V gene lost 5 bases and the J gene lost 4 bases, with 18 bases spanning the gap. This CDR3 comprises 16 residues. For the CDR3, the DNA is TGTGCCAGCAGTCTCGATGGACAGTGGGACGGAAACACCATATATTTT. Protein: CASSLDGQWDGNTIYF.

The chain employs TRBV12-5 and TRBJ2-7; a possible D gene is TRBD1 (6 bases). The CDR3 totals 17 residues. Trimming cost V 0 bases and J 2 bases, with 17 bases left between them. Germline assignment: CDR1 LGHNT and CDR2 FRNRAP. CDR3 coding DNA: TGTGCTAGTGGTTTGGTACTAGGGGGAACTCTCCCCTACGAGCAGTACTTC. This encodes CASGLVLGGTLPYEQYF. The full variable domain, rest sourced from reference TRBV12-5 and TRBJ2-7, is DARVTQTPRHKVTEMGQEVTMRCQPILGHNTVFWYRQTMMQGLELLAYFRNRAPLDDSGMPKDRFSAEMPDATLATLKIQPSEPRDSAVYFCASGLVLGGTLPYEQYFGPGTRLTVT.

This clone was detected only once. The rearrangement joins TRBV6-5 to TRBJ2-7; tentatively, D is TRBD2 (6 bases). CDR1 and CDR2 from the germline V gene are MNHEY and SVGAGI. V was shortened by 5 bases and J by 3 bases, with 11 bases between the two germline ends. The CDR3 has 13 residues. The CDR3 DNA reads TGTGCCAGCAGTCCCCGCGGGGTCTACGAGCAGTACTTC. Residues: CASSPRGVYEQYF.

V is TRBV18 and J is TRBJ2-3, with D perhaps matching TRBD2 (6 bases). In germline, CDR1 is KGHSH, CDR2 LQKENI. V shed 6 bases and J shed 5 bases, with 21 bases lying between them. CDR3 size: 16 residues. CDR3 sequence: CASSPSMGPRGDTQYF. In DNA form, the CDR3 reads TGTGCCAGCTCCCCCTCGATGGGACCGCGGGGAGATACGCAGTATTTT.

V gene TRBV10-3 combines with J gene TRBJ2-3; unclear D gene. CDR1 is ENHRY and CDR2 is SYGVKD in the germline V gene. V was cut by 4 bases and J by 0 bases, with 11 bases left in between. This CDR3 is built from 15 residues. CDR3 sequence reads: CAISGVGASTDTQYF. DNA for the CDR3: TGTGCCATCAGTGGGGTCGGAGCTAGCACAGATACGCAGTATTTT.

This chain uses TRBV3-1 (or the pseudogene TRBV3-2) with TRBJ1-2; 10 bases match TRBD1. The germline V gene encodes CDR1 LGHDT and CDR2 YNNKEL (reference sequence). V lost 4 bases, J lost 6 bases, and 11 bases stayed unmatched. The CDR3 has 16 residues. The CDR3 nucleotides read TGTGCCAGCAGCCCTGAAATCCCGACAGGGGGCGATGGCTACACCTTC. This sequence encodes CASSPEIPTGGDGYTF.

This chain uses TRBV18 with TRBJ2-1, with D perhaps matching TRBD2 (6 bases). The V gene's germline CDR1 is KGHSH and CDR2 LQKENI. The CDR3 has 15 residues. V was pared by 3 bases and J by 3 bases, with 12 bases between. Written as DNA, the CDR3 is TGTGCCAGCTCACCGACGACTAGGCTCTACAATGAGCAGTTCTTC. The encoded protein is CASSPTTRLYNEQFF.

The rearrangement links TRBV28 to TRBJ2-7, with 7 bases matching TRBD2. Germline V gives CDR1 MDHEN, CDR2 SYDVKM. The CDR3 is 17 residues long. V shed 8 bases and J 3 bases; nucleotides not matched to a gene: 19. CDR3 nucleotide sequence: TGTGCCAGCCAGGGATCGGGGGGAAAGCTCCCAATCTACGAGCAGTACTTC. This translates into CASQGSGGKLPIYEQYF.